Presented here are 10 T cell receptor beta chains from one specimen sequenced in a study of glioma-infiltrating T cells after dendritic cell vaccination. The repertoire was sequenced with immunoSEQ multiplex PCR; TCRdb's copy has only in-frame clones and lacks some. Here the sample spans about 95,000 clones, more than 75% being singletons. Sequenced material: blood, taken before dendritic cell vaccination. These receptors were taken from a human donor with glioblastoma.

The chain has TRBV30 and TRBJ2-7; unclear D gene. Germline V CDR1 and CDR2: GTSNPN, SVGIG (reference sequence). V shed 0 bases and J shed 3 bases, with 6 bases lying between them. This CDR3 has 12 amino acids. The CDR3 loop reads CAWSVSGYEQYF. CDR3 DNA: TGTGCCTGGAGTGTATCGGGCTACGAGCAGTACTTC.

This chain joins TRBV29-1 and TRBJ1-2, with 8 nucleotides matching TRBD1. The CDR3 has 11 residues. CDR1 and CDR2 from the germline V gene are SQVTM and ANQGSEA. The trim removed 6 bases at V and 8 bases at J, leaving 5 bases unmatched. This chain's CDR3 is CSVADRGGYTF. Written as DNA, the CDR3 is TGCAGCGTCGCCGACAGGGGAGGCTACACCTTC.

The chain has TRBV5-1 and TRBJ2-5, with 7 positions matching TRBD2. Germline trimming cut 4 bases from V and 5 bases from J; bases unmatched to any gene: 5. Germline V gene data show CDR1 as SGHRS and CDR2 as YFSETQ. The CDR3 is made up of 13 amino acids. CDR3 bases: TGCGCCAGCAGCACGGAGGGAGGGGAGACCCAGTACTTC. This gives the protein CASSTEGGETQYF.

This clone came up once. The genes are TRBV11-2 and TRBJ1-1; 7 bases fit TRBD1. V lost 5 bases to trimming and J lost 12 bases; unmatched junction nucleotides: 9. Germline loops: CDR1 SGHAT, CDR2 FQNNGV. This CDR3 has 12 residues. The CDR3 spells CASSPPRGRTFF. The CDR3 DNA reads TGTGCCAGCAGCCCCCCCAGGGGGAGGACTTTCTTT.

This clone rates as medium-sized. The gene calls are TRBV6-1 and TRBJ2-1; 10 bases are a match to TRBD2. The germline V gene encodes CDR1 MNHNS and CDR2 SASEGT. V lost 3 bases and J lost 3; bases outside the gene matches: 2. The CDR3 spans 15 residues. The CDR3 coding sequence is TGTGCCAGCAGTGAGTCTAGCGGGGGCTACAATGAGCAGTTCTTC. It yields the protein CASSESSGGYNEQFF.

The chain employs TRBV7-3 and TRBJ1-1, with 9 bases identical to TRBD1. After removal of 5 bases from V and 6 bases from J, the junction contained 10 bases not matched to a gene. Germline V gives CDR1 SGHTA, CDR2 FQGTGA. This CDR3 has 15 amino acids. The CDR3 sequence: CASSRTGQGIAEAFF. The DNA of the CDR3 is TGTGCCAGCAGCCGTACTGGACAGGGGATTGCTGAAGCTTTCTTT.

The rearrangement uses TRBV5-1 and TRBJ2-7; 7 nucleotides align to TRBD1. Losses at the gene ends were 4 bases for V and 0 bases for J; bases not matched to a gene: 4. The CDR3 consists of 14 residues. The germline V gene encodes CDR1 SGHRS and CDR2 YFSETQ. The DNA for the CDR3 is TGCGCCAGCAGCGCACAGGGGCTCTCCTACGAGCAGTACTTC. It yields the protein CASSAQGLSYEQYF.

V usage is TRBV5-8 and J usage is TRBJ1-1; D is uncertain. The CDR3 contains 12 residues. Germline V gives CDR1 SGHTS, CDR2 YDEGEE. The V and J ends lost 2 bases and 0 bases respectively, with 2 bases between them. The CDR3 sequence is CASSFMNTEAFF. In DNA, the CDR3 is TGTGCCAGCAGCTTCATGAACACTGAAGCTTTCTTT.

Comments on this clone: This specimen includes other DNA sequences encoding the same CDR3. The J gene is TRBJ1-2, the V gene TRBV2, with unresolved D. V was trimmed by 3 bases and J by 5 bases, leaving 7 bases between them. The germline CDR1 and CDR2 sequences are SNHLY and FYNNEI. The CDR3 contains 12 residues. The CDR3 DNA reads as TGTGCCAGCAGTGAGCAGGATTATGGCTACACCTTC. This translates into CASSEQDYGYTF.

The genes are TRBV12-5 and TRBJ2-1, with D perhaps matching TRBD1 (5 bases). V gave up 0 bases and J gave up 15 bases, with 12 bases separating them. The CDR3 is 12 residues long. The germline V gene encodes CDR1 LGHNT and CDR2 FRNRAP. This CDR3 reads CASGLVQGERFF. CDR3 nucleotide sequence: TGTGCTAGTGGTTTGGTCCAGGGCGAAAGGTTCTTC.